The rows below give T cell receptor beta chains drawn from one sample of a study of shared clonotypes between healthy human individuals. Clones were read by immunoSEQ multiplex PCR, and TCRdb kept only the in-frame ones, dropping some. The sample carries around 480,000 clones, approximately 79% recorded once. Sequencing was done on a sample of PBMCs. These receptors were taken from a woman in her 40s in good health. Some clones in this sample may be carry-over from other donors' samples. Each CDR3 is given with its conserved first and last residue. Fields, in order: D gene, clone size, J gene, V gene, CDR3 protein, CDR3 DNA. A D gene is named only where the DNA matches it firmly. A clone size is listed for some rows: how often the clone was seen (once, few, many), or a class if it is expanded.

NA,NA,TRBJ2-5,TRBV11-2,CASSLDWSGSMGTQYF,TGTGCCAGCAGCTTAGATTGGTCGGGCTCCATGGGGACCCAGTACTTC
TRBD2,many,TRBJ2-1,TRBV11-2,CASSPRGLANYNEQFF,TGTGCCAGCAGCCCTAGGGGACTAGCCAACTACAATGAGCAGTTCTTC
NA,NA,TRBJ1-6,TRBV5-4,CASSSPGGNSPLHF,TGTGCCAGCAGCTCGCCGGGGGGAAATTCACCCCTCCACTTT
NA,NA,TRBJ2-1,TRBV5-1,CASSPGSSYNEQFF,TGCGCCAGCAGTCCGGGATCCTCCTACAATGAGCAGTTCTTC
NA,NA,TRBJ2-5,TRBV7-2,CASSYSGRETQYF,TGTGCCAGCAGCTACTCGGGGCGAGAGACCCAGTACTTC
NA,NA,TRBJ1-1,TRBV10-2,CASSGLAQNLNTEAFF,TGCGCCAGCAGTGGATTAGCCCAAAACTTAAACACTGAAGCTTTCTTT
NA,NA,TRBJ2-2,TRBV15,CATSSGRTGELFF,TGTGCCACCAGCAGCGGGAGAACCGGGGAGCTGTTTTTT
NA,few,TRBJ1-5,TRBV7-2,CASSRYRVSQPQHF,TGTGCCAGCAGCCGATACAGGGTGAGTCAGCCCCAGCATTTT
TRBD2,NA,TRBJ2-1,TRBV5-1,CASSKGLAGDSYNEQFF,TGCGCCAGCAGTAAAGGACTAGCGGGAGATTCCTACAATGAGCAGTTCTTC
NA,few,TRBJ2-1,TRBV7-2,CASSLTTDDNEQFF,TGTGCCAGCAGCCTAACGACAGACGACAATGAGCAGTTCTTC
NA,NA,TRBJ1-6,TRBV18,CASSPSRSQDSLESLHF,TGTGCCAGCTCACCGAGTCGGAGCCAGGACTCTCTTGAGTCCCTCCACTTT
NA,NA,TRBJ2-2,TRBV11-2,CASSRDRNTGELFF,TGTGCCAGCAGCCGGGACCGAAACACCGGGGAGCTGTTTTTT
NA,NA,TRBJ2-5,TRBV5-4,CASSVTGSQETQYF,TGTGCCAGCAGCGTCACAGGGAGCCAAGAGACCCAGTACTTC
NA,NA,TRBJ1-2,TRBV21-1,CASSTPLDSPNYGYTF,TGTGCCAGCAGCACCCCCCTCGACAGTCCTAACTATGGCTACACCTTC
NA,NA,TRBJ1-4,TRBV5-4,CASSPTGGSLSEKLFF,TGTGCCAGCAGCCCGACGGGGGGATCGTTGAGTGAAAAACTGTTTTTT
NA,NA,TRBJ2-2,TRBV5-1,CASSNAGARGVGELFF,TGCGCCAGCAGCAACGCAGGGGCCCGAGGGGTCGGGGAGCTGTTTTTT
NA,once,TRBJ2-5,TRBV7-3,CASSLGRGQETQYF,TGTGCCAGCAGCTTAGGCAGGGGCCAAGAGACCCAGTACTTC
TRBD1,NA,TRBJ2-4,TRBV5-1,CASSYPGQQNIQYF,TGCGCCAGCAGCTACCCGGGACAGCAAAACATTCAGTACTTC
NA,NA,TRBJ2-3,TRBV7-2,CASSRDFIAADTQYF,TGTGCCAGCAGCCGGGACTTTATAGCCGCAGATACGCAGTATTTT
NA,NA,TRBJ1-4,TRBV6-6,CASSLGAYNEKLFF,TGTGCCAGCAGTCTAGGCGCCTATAATGAAAAACTGTTTTTT
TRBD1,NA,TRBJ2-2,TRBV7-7,CASSLDRAFTGELFF,TGTGCCAGCAGCCTCGACAGGGCCTTCACCGGGGAGCTGTTTTTT
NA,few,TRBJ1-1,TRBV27,CASSLRPNTEAFF,TGTGCCAGCAGTTTACGGCCGAACACTGAAGCTTTCTTT
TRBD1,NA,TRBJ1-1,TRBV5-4,CASSWDRGTEAFF,TGTGCCAGCAGCTGGGACAGGGGCACTGAAGCTTTCTTT
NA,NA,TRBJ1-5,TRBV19,CASSAQTVLEGQPQHF,TGTGCCAGTAGTGCCCAGACAGTCCTCGAGGGTCAGCCCCAGCATTTT
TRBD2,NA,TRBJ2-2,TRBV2,CASSERGGRGTGELFF,TGTGCCAGCAGTGAGCGAGGCGGGAGGGGAACCGGGGAGCTGTTTTTT
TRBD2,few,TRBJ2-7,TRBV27,CASSAPGRAIEQYF,TGTGCCAGCAGTGCCCCCGGGAGGGCCATCGAGCAGTACTTC
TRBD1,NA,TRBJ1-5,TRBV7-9,CASSAGQGGGNQPQHF,TGTGCCAGCAGCGCCGGACAGGGGGGTGGCAATCAGCCCCAGCATTTT